This T cell receptor (beta chain) was documented in a study of T cell repertoires in cytomegalovirus infection. Background on the study: HLA-B-restricted CMV epitopes that are well studied, plus recently identified HLA-C-restricted ones, were used by the study.

TCRdb analysed the reads with MiXCR anew, one entry per CDR3 protein. The sample consists of about 470,000 distinct CDR3 sequences, 40% to 50% of them appearing once. The CDR3 covers 16 residues. Germline V gene data show CDR1 as SGHAT and CDR2 as FQNNGV. The trim removed 1 base at V and 2 bases at J, leaving 7 bases unmatched. As for this clonotype: Its antigen is currently unknown.

This TCR derives from a human donor in good health (CMV status not recorded). Some clones in this sample may be carry-over from other donors' samples. The specimen was cultured PBMCs, collected from culture after CMV antigen stimulation. This chain uses TRBV11-2 with TRBJ2-7; 8 nucleotides agree with TRBD2. CDR3 protein: CASSLARSGSTYEQYF. CDR3 nucleotides: TGTGCCAGCAGCTTAGCCCGGAGCGGGAGTACCTACGAGCAGTACTTC.